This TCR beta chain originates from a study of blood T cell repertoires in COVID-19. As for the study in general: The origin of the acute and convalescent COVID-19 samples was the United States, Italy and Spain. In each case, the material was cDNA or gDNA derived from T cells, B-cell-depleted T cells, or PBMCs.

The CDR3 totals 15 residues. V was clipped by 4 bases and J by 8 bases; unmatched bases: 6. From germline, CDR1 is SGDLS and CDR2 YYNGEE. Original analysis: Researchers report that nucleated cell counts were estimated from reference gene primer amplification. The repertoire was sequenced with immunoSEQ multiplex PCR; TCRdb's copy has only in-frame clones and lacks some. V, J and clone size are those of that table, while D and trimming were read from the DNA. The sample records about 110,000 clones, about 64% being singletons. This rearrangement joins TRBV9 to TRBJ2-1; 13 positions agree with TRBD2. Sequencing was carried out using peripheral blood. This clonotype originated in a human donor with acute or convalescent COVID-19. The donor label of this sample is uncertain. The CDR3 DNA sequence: TGTGCCAGCAGCCCAACTAGCGGGGGGGCCTATGAGCAGTTCTTC. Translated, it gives CASSPTSGGAYEQFF.